These 20 T cell receptor beta chains came from one sample sequenced in a study of T cell changes during pregnancy in multiple sclerosis. Assay used: immunoSEQ multiplex PCR; TCRdb lists only in-frame clones, some missing. Of 50,000 or so clones in the sample, approximately 92% were seen once. Sample: CD4+ T cells from peripheral blood mononuclear cells, taken in the third trimester of pregnancy. These receptors all come from a female donor with multiple sclerosis, enrolled in a pregnancy study.

The rearrangement links TRBV7-3 to TRBJ1-1; 9 bases fit TRBD1. J lost 8 bases, V lost 0 bases, and 10 bases had no gene match. Germline V gene sequence: CDR1 SGHTA, CDR2 FQGTGA. This CDR3 has 16 residues. CDR3 sequence (DNA): TGTGCCAGCAGCTTAACCCCCACGGACAGGGGAGGGGAAGCTTTCTTT. This gives the protein CASSLTPTDRGGEAFF.

The chain joins TRBV5-1 to TRBJ2-5, with D unresolved. This CDR3 is 15 amino acids long. V was trimmed by 0 bases and J by 1 base, leaving 10 bases between them. Germline assignment: CDR1 SGHRS and CDR2 YFSETQ. CDR3 nucleotides: TGCGCCAGCAGCTTGGGGCAGGTCCTCCAAGAGACCCAGTACTTC. Residues: CASSLGQVLQETQYF.

The chain combines TRBV14 with TRBJ1-3; D not certain. The germline V gene has CDR1 SGHDN and CDR2 FVKESK. The CDR3 length is 14 residues. V lost 0 bases, J lost 2 bases, and 5 bases lay in between. CDR3 bases: TGTGCCAGCAGCCAAGATCTTGCTGGAAACACCATATATTTT. Amino acid sequence: CASSQDLAGNTIYF.

This clone occurred a few times. This chain uses TRBV7-2 with TRBJ1-5; D call uncertain. This CDR3 region has 13 residues. Germline CDR1 and CDR2: SGHTA and FQGNSA. The ends were cut back, 5 bases at V and 4 bases at J, with 9 bases in the middle. The chain's CDR3 is CASSPRGNQPQHF. For the CDR3, the DNA is TGTGCCAGCAGCCCCCGCGGTAATCAGCCCCAGCATTTT.

The chain recombines TRBV7-3 with TRBJ1-1; D gene ambiguous. CDR3 length equals 16 residues. Between the trimmed V and J ends, which lost 1 base and 4 bases, there was a span of 16 bases. Germline CDR1 and CDR2: SGHTA and FQGTGA. The CDR3 region has the DNA TGTGCCAGCAGCTTAAACCCGTTCCGTGGAGGCACTGAAGCTTTCTTT. Amino acid sequence: CASSLNPFRGGTEAFF.

The rearrangement joins TRBV30 to TRBJ1-3, with 9 bases that match TRBD1. The CDR3 consists of 16 residues. Germline-derived CDR1 and CDR2 are GTSNPN and SVGIG (reference sequence). V trimming: 5 bases; J trimming: 0 bases; junction bases outside the gene matches: 8. In DNA, the CDR3 is TGTGCCTGGGATGGACAGGGGCTGAGCTCTGGAAACACCATATATTTT. This sequence encodes CAWDGQGLSSGNTIYF.

This clone was seen a few times. The chain combines TRBV18 with TRBJ1-2, with a possible D match to TRBD1 (5 bases). The CDR3 is made up of 13 amino acids. V gave up 6 bases and J gave up 9 bases, with 17 bases separating them. Germline CDR1 and CDR2: KGHSH and LQKENI. This CDR3 reads CASSPGTESSYTF. CDR3 nucleotide sequence: TGTGCCAGCTCCCCCGGGACTGAGTCGAGCTACACCTTC.

The V gene is TRBV5-1, the J gene TRBJ2-7; D possibly corresponds to TRBD2 (5 bases). Trimming removed 0 bases at V and 4 bases at J, with 14 bases between. The CDR3 length is 15 residues. Germline V gene sequence: CDR1 SGHRS, CDR2 YFSETQ. The CDR3, as DNA: TGCGCCAGCAGCTTGGATCTCACCTCGGGATACGAGCAGTACTTC. Its translation: CASSLDLTSGYEQYF.

The V gene is TRBV19, the J gene TRBJ1-1; the D gene is possibly TRBD1 (6 bases). Germline CDR1 is LNHDA and CDR2 is SQIVND (reference sequence). V was pared by 9 bases and J by 7 bases, with 18 bases between. The CDR3 sequence is 13 residues long. CDR3 nucleotide sequence: TGTGCCAGCACACCGGGACATACCTATGAAGCTTTCTTT. Translating gives CASTPGHTYEAFF.

The V call is TRBV28, the J call TRBJ2-6; D perhaps matches TRBD1 (6 bases). The length of the CDR3 is 14 residues. Germline-derived CDR1 and CDR2 are MDHEN and SYDVKM. Trimming shortened V by 8 bases and J by 0 bases, and 8 bases separated the two germline ends. CDR3 loop: CASLGGSGANVLTF. The CDR3 DNA reads TGTGCCAGCTTAGGGGGCTCTGGGGCCAACGTCCTGACTTTC. The full variable domain, in which reference TRBV28 and TRBJ2-6 provide the parts outside the CDR3, is DVKVTQSSRYLVKRTGEKVFLECVQDMDHENMFWYRQDPGLGLRLIYFSYDVKMKEKGDIPEGYSVSREKKERFSLILESASTNQTSMYLCASLGGSGANVLTFGAGSRLTVL.

The gene calls are TRBV27 and TRBJ1-5, with D perhaps matching TRBD1 (6 bases). In germline, CDR1 is MNHEY, CDR2 SMNVEV (reference sequence). The germline V and J ends were trimmed by 2 bases and 5 bases, with 13 bases remaining between them. CDR3 size: 15 residues. For the CDR3, the DNA is TGTGCCAGCAGTTTACTGACAGGTGTGGATCAGCCCCAGCATTTT. It codes for CASSLLTGVDQPQHF.

This chain joins TRBV30 and TRBJ1-2; D gene unclear. Trimming left V 2 bases short and J 3 bases short, with 4 bases between. In germline, CDR1 is GTSNPN, CDR2 SVGIG (reference sequence). CDR3 size: 11 residues. CDR3 sequence: CAWSRYYGYTF. The DNA of the CDR3 is TGTGCCTGGAGTCGGTACTATGGCTACACCTTC.

This sequence joins TRBV7-2 and TRBJ2-3; TRBD2 matches at 10 bases. Trimming removed 6 bases from V and 1 base from J; junction bases left unmatched: 7. Germline V gene lookup returns CDR1 SGHTA and CDR2 FQGNSA. The CDR3 totals 16 residues. DNA for the CDR3: TGTGCCAGCAGGAGAATAGCGGGGGGCCGCACAGATACGCAGTATTTT. It specifies CASRRIAGGRTDTQYF.

This chain joins TRBV29-1 and TRBJ2-2; TRBD2 matches 9 bases. This CDR3 is built from 15 residues. The junction had 5 bases not matched to a gene; V was cut back by 6 bases and J by 0 bases. Germline V CDR1 and CDR2: SQVTM, ANQGSEA. The CDR3 coding sequence is TGCAGCGTAAAAGCGGGGGGCTCGAACACCGGGGAGCTGTTTTTT. Its protein product is CSVKAGGSNTGELFF.

The chain couples TRBV5-8 to TRBJ2-7; D is undetermined. CDR1 is SGHTS and CDR2 is YDEGEE in the germline V gene. This CDR3 has 13 residues. The ends were cut back, 4 bases at V and 2 bases at J, with 10 bases in the middle. CDR3 in amino acids: CASSRGLTYEQYF. The CDR3 DNA reads as TGTGCCAGCAGCAGAGGCCTGACCTACGAGCAGTACTTC.

The rearrangement uses TRBV6-5 and TRBJ1-3, with no clear D. The CDR3 extends over 14 amino acids. The germline V gene encodes CDR1 MNHEY and CDR2 SVGAGI. Between the trimmed V and J ends, which lost 2 bases and 0 bases, there was a span of 5 bases. The DNA of the CDR3 is TGTGCCAGCAGTTACGCCAGCTCTGGAAACACCATATATTTT. Translated: CASSYASSGNTIYF.

The chain links TRBV5-6 to TRBJ2-7, with D possibly being TRBD1 (6 bases). Between the trimmed V and J ends, which lost 4 bases and 0 bases, there was a span of 20 bases. Germline CDR1 SGHDT, CDR2 YYEEEE. CDR3 length: 17 amino acids. CDR3 protein: CASSPLGASLSSYEQYF. The CDR3 nucleotides are TGTGCCAGCAGCCCCTTGGGGGCCAGCTTAAGCTCCTACGAGCAGTACTTC.

This chain uses TRBV5-4 with TRBJ1-3, with D hard to call. V lost 1 base to trimming and J lost 8 bases, with 16 bases between them. CDR3 length: 15 residues. Germline loops: CDR1 SGHNT, CDR2 YYREEE (reference sequence). In nucleotides, the CDR3 is TGTGCCAGCAGCTTGACGTGGTCTGCGGTAGACACCATATATTTT. Its protein is CASSLTWSAVDTIYF.

The chain is built from TRBV9 and TRBJ2-2, with TRBD1 matching over 8 bases. CDR1 is SGDLS, CDR2 YYNGEE, per germline. J lost 3 bases, V lost 3 bases, and 7 bases had no gene match. This CDR3 region has 16 residues. The CDR3 sequence is CASSGRGQGDTGELFF. The CDR3 DNA is TGTGCCAGCAGCGGGAGAGGACAGGGAGACACCGGGGAGCTGTTTTTT.

This clone has only one observation. The genes are TRBV19 and TRBJ2-7, with TRBD2 matching 11 bases. Germline trimming cut 4 bases from V and 6 bases from J; bases unmatched to any gene: 5. In germline, CDR1 is LNHDA, CDR2 SQIVND (reference sequence). The CDR3 runs to 14 residues. For the CDR3, the DNA is TGTGCCAGTAGTACCATAGCGGGGGGGCCCGAGCAGTACTTC. Its protein is CASSTIAGGPEQYF.